What follows describes a single T cell receptor beta chain. This entry belongs to a study of blood T cell repertoires in COVID-19. Study-wide context: T cells, B-cell-depleted T cells, or PBMCs supplied cDNA or gDNA.

Data came from immunoSEQ multiplex PCR; TCRdb stores just in-frame clones and leaves some out. The table has 65,000 to 85,000 clones, roughly nine tenths seen once; the top ten hold about 8.9%. Trimming cost V 4 bases and J 4 bases; bases outside gene matches: 1. This CDR3 comprises 13 residues. Germline loops: CDR1 LGHDT, CDR2 YNNKEL (reference sequence). Sequenced material: peripheral blood. V usage is TRBV3-1 (or the pseudogene TRBV3-2) and J usage is TRBJ2-7; 10 nucleotides align to TRBD1. This TCR was sampled from a man aged 50-59 years with active COVID-19. In DNA, the CDR3 is TGTGCCAGCAGCCGGACAGGGGGATACGAGCAGTACTTC. It is translated as CASSRTGGYEQYF.